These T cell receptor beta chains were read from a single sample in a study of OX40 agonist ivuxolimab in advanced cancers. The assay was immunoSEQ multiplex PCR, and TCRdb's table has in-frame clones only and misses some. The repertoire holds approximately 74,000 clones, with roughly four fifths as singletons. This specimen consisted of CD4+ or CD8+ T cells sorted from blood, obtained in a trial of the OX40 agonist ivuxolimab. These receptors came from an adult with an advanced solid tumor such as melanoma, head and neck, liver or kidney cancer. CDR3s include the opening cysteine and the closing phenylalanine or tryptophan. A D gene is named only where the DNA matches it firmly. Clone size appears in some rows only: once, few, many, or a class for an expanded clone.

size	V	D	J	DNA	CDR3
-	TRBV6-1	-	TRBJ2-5	TGTGCCAGCAGTCCCCGGACAGTGGAGGCCCAGTACTTC	CASSPRTVEAQYF
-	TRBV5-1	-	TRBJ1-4	TGCGCCAGCAGCACAACGACAGGTGAAAAACTGTTTTTT	CASSTTTGEKLFF
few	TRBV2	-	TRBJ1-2	TGTGCCAGCAACTATGACAGGTCCTATGGCTACACCTTC	CASNYDRSYGYTF
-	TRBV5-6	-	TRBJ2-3	TGTGCCAGCAGCTTTAAGGTCCTGAACACAGATACGCAGTATTTT	CASSFKVLNTDTQYF
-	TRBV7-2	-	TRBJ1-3	TGTGCCAGCAGCCCGTACCAGGCCGGAAACACCATATATTTT	CASSPYQAGNTIYF
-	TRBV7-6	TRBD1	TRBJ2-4	TGTGCCAGCAGGCTCGTTGACAGGGAAGACATTCAGTACTTC	CASRLVDREDIQYF
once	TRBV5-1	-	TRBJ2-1	TGCGCCAGCAGTCACAGTTCCTACAATGAGCAGTTCTTC	CASSHSSYNEQFF
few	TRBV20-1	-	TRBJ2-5	TGCAGTGCTAGAGAAGAGACCCAGTACTTC	CSAREETQYF
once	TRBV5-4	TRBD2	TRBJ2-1	TGTGCCAGCAGCTTGGCTCTAGCGGGAGGAACCGTCAATGAGCAGTTCTTC	CASSLALAGGTVNEQFF
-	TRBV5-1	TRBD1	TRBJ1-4	TGCGCCAGCAGCTTCGACCGGGACAGGCAGGGAGAAAAACTGTTTTTT	CASSFDRDRQGEKLFF
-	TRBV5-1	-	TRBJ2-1	TGCGCCAGCAGCTTGGTAAGGGGGAGTACCTACAATGAGCAGTTCTTC	CASSLVRGSTYNEQFF
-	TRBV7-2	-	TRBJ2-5	TGTGCCAGCAGCTTAGTGTACTCGCCGGAGACCCAGTACTTC	CASSLVYSPETQYF
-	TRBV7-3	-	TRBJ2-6	TGTGCCAGCAGCTCACGCTCCGCCTCTGGGGCCAACGTCCTGACTTTC	CASSSRSASGANVLTF
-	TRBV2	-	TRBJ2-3	TGTGCCAGCAGCAAACAGGGGACTAGCACAGATACGCAGTATTTT	CASSKQGTSTDTQYF
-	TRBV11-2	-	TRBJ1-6	TGTGCCAGCAGCTTAGTATCGTACTCCCGGGCATATAATTCACCCCTCCACTTT	CASSLVSYSRAYNSPLHF
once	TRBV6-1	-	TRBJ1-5	TGTGCCAGCAGTGAATATACCGGGGGCGCCGGGCAGCCCCAGCATTTT	CASSEYTGGAGQPQHF
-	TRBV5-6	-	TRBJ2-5	TGTGCCAGCAGCCCGCTAACGTTGTACCAAGAGACCCAGTACTTC	CASSPLTLYQETQYF
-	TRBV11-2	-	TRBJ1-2	TGTGCCAGCAGCTTAGAGGGATCCCCTATTGGAGGCTACACCTTC	CASSLEGSPIGGYTF
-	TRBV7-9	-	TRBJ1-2	TGTGCCAGCAGCGTTACAGCTAACTATGGCTACACCTTC	CASSVTANYGYTF
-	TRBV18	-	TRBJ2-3	TGTGCCAGCTCACTTCCGGGGAGGACAGATACGCAGTATTTT	CASSLPGRTDTQYF
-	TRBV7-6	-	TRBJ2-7	TGTGCCAGCAGCTGGGGTGAGGGGGTCGAGCAGTACTTC	CASSWGEGVEQYF
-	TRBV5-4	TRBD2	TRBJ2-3	TGTGCCAGCAGCTCGAGCGTAGCGGGGCCCTTGTCTGGGTCTGCGCAGTATTTT	CASSSSVAGPLSGSAQYF
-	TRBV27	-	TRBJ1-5	TGTGCCAGCGGATTAGTCCCCAGCAATCAGCCCCAGCATTTT	CASGLVPSNQPQHF
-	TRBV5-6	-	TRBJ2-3	TGTGCCAGCAGCTTGGGGGTAATAGATACGCAGTATTTT	CASSLGVIDTQYF
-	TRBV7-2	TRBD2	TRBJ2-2	TGTGCCAGCAGCTCCGGACTAGCGCTAATCCCCCGGGAGCTGTTTTTT	CASSSGLALIPRELFF
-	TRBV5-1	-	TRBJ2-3	TGCGCCAGCAGCTGGGGAGTATGGGGCACGGCTACGCAGTATTTT	CASSWGVWGTATQYF
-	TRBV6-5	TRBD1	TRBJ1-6	TGTGCCAGCAGTAAACAGGGGGTTACAAATTCACCCCTCCACTTT	CASSKQGVTNSPLHF
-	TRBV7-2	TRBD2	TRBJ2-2	TGTGCCAGCAGCTCTTGGGGGGGTAGCGGGAGCCCCGGGGAGCTGTTTTTT	CASSSWGGSGSPGELFF
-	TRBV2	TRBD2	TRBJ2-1	TGTGCCAGCAGTGAAACTAGCGGGAATAACAATGAGCAGTTCTTC	CASSETSGNNNEQFF
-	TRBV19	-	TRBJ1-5	TGTGCCAGTAGTATAGCAGGGGTAGATCAGCCCCAGCATTTT	CASSIAGVDQPQHF
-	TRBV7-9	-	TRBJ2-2	TGTGCCAGCAGCCCGGCCCAAGCCGGATCGGGGGAGCTGTTTTTT	CASSPAQAGSGELFF
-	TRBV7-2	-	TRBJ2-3	TGTGCCAGCAGCTTAGTGAGCACAGATACGCAGTATTTT	CASSLVSTDTQYF
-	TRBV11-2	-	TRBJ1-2	TGTGCCAGCAGCCCCGAAGCTAACTATGGCTACACCTTC	CASSPEANYGYTF
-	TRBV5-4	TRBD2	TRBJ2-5	TGTGCCAGCAGCCAAGGCGGTCGGGGGGGCGATGAGACCCAGTACTTC	CASSQGGRGGDETQYF
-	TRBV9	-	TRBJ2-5	TGTGCCAGCAGCGTAGCTTCTGGCGAGACCCAGTACTTC	CASSVASGETQYF
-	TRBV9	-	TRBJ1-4	TGTGCCAGCAGCGTAGACTCTTATGGCGAAAAACTGTTTTTT	CASSVDSYGEKLFF
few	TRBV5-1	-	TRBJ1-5	TGCGCCAGCAGCCCCAGGGGACTTAGCAATCAGCCCCAGCATTTT	CASSPRGLSNQPQHF
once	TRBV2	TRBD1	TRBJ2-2	TGTGCCAGCAGTCAAAACAGGGGTACGAGCACCGGGGAGCTGTTTTTT	CASSQNRGTSTGELFF